Listed below are T cell receptor beta chains from one sample, sequenced in a study of cytomegalovirus exposure and HLA in healthy donors. Sequenced by immunoSEQ multiplex PCR; TCRdb stores in-frame clones only, minus some. The table has approximately 160,000 clones, about 76% seen once. Sequenced sample: PBMCs. These receptors originate from a male donor in good health and CMV-seropositive. Both conserved end residues are part of each CDR3. The D gene is left open where the match is weak. The size field is filled for only some rows; it gives once, few, many or a size class.

D gene,clone size,V gene,CDR3 length,J gene,CDR3 protein,CDR3 DNA
.,.,TRBV10-3,13,TRBJ1-2,CATNSGEGYGYTF,TGTGCCACGAACTCAGGGGAAGGCTATGGCTACACCTTC
TRBD2,once,TRBV11-3,15,TRBJ2-3,CASSLLRGGLDTQYF,TGTGCCAGCAGCTTATTGCGGGGGGGCTTAGATACGCAGTATTTT
TRBD1,.,TRBV5-6,14,TRBJ2-1,CASSLGQGNNEQFF,TGTGCCAGCAGCTTGGGACAGGGTAACAATGAGCAGTTCTTC
.,.,TRBV2,12,TRBJ1-2,CASLRTERGYTF,TGTGCCAGTCTAAGGACGGAGCGGGGCTACACCTTC
.,.,TRBV9,18,TRBJ1-1,CASSEASGFEPANTEAFF,TGTGCCAGCAGCGAAGCTTCGGGTTTCGAGCCGGCGAACACTGAAGCTTTCTTT
.,.,TRBV2,14,TRBJ1-2,CASSETRQTYGYTF,TGTGCCAGCAGTGAAACCCGACAGACCTATGGCTACACCTTC
TRBD2,.,TRBV9,15,TRBJ2-3,CASSVGGRAADTQYF,TGTGCCAGCAGCGTAGGCGGGAGGGCGGCAGATACGCAGTATTTT
TRBD2,.,TRBV6-4,14,TRBJ2-3,CASSGSGGSDTQYF,TGTGCCAGCAGTGGGAGCGGGGGGTCAGATACGCAGTATTTT
.,.,TRBV14,16,TRBJ1-2,CASSQVATETNYGYTF,TGTGCCAGCAGCCAAGTAGCGACTGAGACTAACTATGGCTACACCTTC
TRBD1,.,TRBV6-5,14,TRBJ1-4,CASSPGQGAAWLFF,TGTGCCAGCAGCCCCGGACAGGGGGCGGCCTGGCTGTTTTTT
.,.,TRBV19,13,TRBJ1-5,CASSMLVGQPQHF,TGTGCCAGTAGTATGTTAGTGGGCCAGCCCCAGCATTTT
TRBD2,.,TRBV5-6,16,TRBJ2-1,CASSSYEGGGLIEQFF,TGTGCCAGCAGCTCGTATGAGGGCGGGGGGCTCATTGAGCAGTTCTTC
.,.,TRBV5-4,16,TRBJ2-7,CASSPTRERVVYEQYF,TGTGCCAGCAGCCCTACTAGAGAGCGGGTGGTCTACGAGCAGTACTTC
.,.,TRBV6-1,11,TRBJ1-2,CAIPWGDGYTF,TGTGCCATTCCCTGGGGGGACGGCTACACCTTC
.,.,TRBV9,13,TRBJ1-2,CASSTNSDYGYTF,TGTGCCAGCAGCACCAACAGTGACTATGGCTACACCTTC